Listed here are 31 T cell receptor beta chains from one sample, sequenced in a study of cytomegalovirus exposure and HLA in healthy donors. The PCR employed 60 Vbeta primers together with 13 Jbeta primers. Here immunoSEQ multiplex PCR was the method, and the copy in TCRdb shows in-frame clones only, minus some. This sample yields over 100,000 clones, of which roughly 75% are seen a single time; roughly 1.7% belongs to the top ten. The sample taken for sequencing was PBMCs. The receptors were gathered from a middle-aged woman in good health and CMV-seronegative.

The chain couples TRBV13 to TRBJ2-1, with a possible D match to TRBD2 (5 bases). The CDR3 covers 13 residues. The germline V and J ends were trimmed by 5 bases and 4 bases, with 9 bases remaining between them. CDR1 is PRHDT and CDR2 is FYEKMQ in the germline V gene (reference sequence). The CDR3 reads CASSHPGYNEQFF. In DNA form, the CDR3 reads TGTGCCAGCAGCCACCCGGGATACAATGAGCAGTTCTTC.

V is TRBV4-2 and J is TRBJ2-2; D is perhaps TRBD2 (5 bases). V lost 1 base and J 13 bases, leaving 13 bases between the germline ends. CDR1 and CDR2 (germline): LGHNA, YNFKEQ. CDR3 length equals 13 residues. The CDR3 DNA is TGTGCCAGCAGCCAAGGAGGACCTGGAGGGCTGTTTTTT. Translation: CASSQGGPGGLFF.

The chain is built from TRBV4-3 and TRBJ2-7; TRBD2 matches at 7 bases. Germline CDR1 is LGHNA and CDR2 is YSLEER. The V and J ends lost 0 bases and 7 bases, in that order; junction bases with no gene match: 6. This CDR3 is built from 14 residues. The CDR3 reads CASSQDPWGGEQYF. CDR3 coding DNA: TGCGCCAGCAGCCAAGATCCCTGGGGGGGTGAGCAGTACTTC.

The chain's CDR3 is CASSSDSYEQYF. In DNA, the CDR3 is TGTGCCAGCAGCTCGGACAGCTACGAGCAGTACTTC. This chain links TRBV13 with TRBJ2-7; possibly TRBD1 for D (6 bases). CDR3 size: 12 residues. V was trimmed by 4 bases and J by 3 bases, leaving 7 bases between them. Per germline, CDR1 PRHDT and CDR2 FYEKMQ (reference sequence).

The count of this clone is one. The chain employs TRBV28 and TRBJ2-3; 10 nucleotides line up with TRBD1. Trimming removed 1 base from V and 2 bases from J; junction bases left unmatched: 6. Germline CDR1 reads MDHEN; CDR2 reads SYDVKM. This CDR3 is 17 amino acids long. DNA for the CDR3: TGTGCCAGCAGTTTATCCCCCGGGACAGGGGTCACAGATACGCAGTATTTT. Residues: CASSLSPGTGVTDTQYF.

This clone was picked up a small number of times. The gene calls are TRBV4-2 and TRBJ1-5; no reliable D call. The CDR3 is 15 residues long. From germline, CDR1 is LGHNA and CDR2 YNFKEQ. Between the trimmed V and J ends, which lost 5 bases and 2 bases, there was a span of 13 bases. CDR3 in amino acids: CASSNQASGNQPQHF. The DNA for the CDR3 is TGTGCCAGCAGCAATCAAGCAAGTGGCAATCAGCCCCAGCATTTT.

The chain carries TRBV7-2 and TRBJ2-1; D perhaps matches TRBD1 (6 bases). CDR1 SGHTA and CDR2 FQGNSA come from the germline V gene. This CDR3 has 18 amino acids. V lost 6 bases to trimming and J lost 0 bases, with 21 bases between them. In DNA form, the CDR3 reads TGTGCCAGCAGGCTAAAAAACAGGGCCCTAAGCTCCTACAATGAGCAGTTCTTC. Amino acids: CASRLKNRALSSYNEQFF.

This chain joins TRBV18 and TRBJ1-5, with D maybe TRBD1 (5 bases). There are 15 residues in the CDR3. V was cut by 1 base and J by 5 bases, with 12 bases left in between. Germline CDR1 reads KGHSH; CDR2 reads LQKENI. CDR3 residues: CASSPLWGADQPQHF. The CDR3 DNA sequence: TGTGCCAGCTCACCACTCTGGGGCGCCGATCAGCCCCAGCATTTT.

This clone was recorded only once. The chain couples TRBV27 to TRBJ1-4, with TRBD1 as a possible D gene (6 bases). This CDR3 is built from 15 residues. Germline CDR1 and CDR2: MNHEY and SMNVEV (reference sequence). Trimming pared 4 bases from V and 8 bases from J, leaving 17 bases between. The CDR3 protein is CASSSDLQGREKLFF. For the CDR3, the DNA is TGTGCCAGCAGTTCCGATCTACAGGGTCGCGAAAAACTGTTTTTT.

The rearrangement joins TRBV19 to TRBJ2-1, with 8 bases aligning to TRBD2. Trimming took 1 base from V and 4 from J; bases not matched to a gene: 3. This CDR3 region has 15 residues. Germline values: CDR1 LNHDA, CDR2 SQIVND (reference sequence). This chain's CDR3 is CASSIGAGEYNEQFF. CDR3 DNA: TGTGCCAGTAGTATAGGAGCGGGAGAGTACAATGAGCAGTTCTTC.

The genes are TRBV5-1 and TRBJ1-2; a possible D gene is TRBD1 (6 bases). Trimming took off 2 bases at V and 10 bases at J, with 9 bases between the two ends. The CDR3 covers 11 residues. Germline V gives CDR1 SGHRS, CDR2 YFSETQ. The CDR3 nucleotides are TGCGCCAGCAGCTTCGGACAGAACTACACCTTC. As protein: CASSFGQNYTF.

The rearrangement uses TRBV7-9 and TRBJ1-1; D call uncertain. Germline V gene sequence: CDR1 SEHNR, CDR2 FQNEAQ (reference sequence). V lost 1 base and J 3 bases, leaving 9 bases between the germline ends. The CDR3 is 14 residues long. CDR3 in amino acids: CASSLGVADTEAFF. The CDR3 DNA sequence: TGTGCCAGCAGCTTAGGGGTCGCGGACACTGAAGCTTTCTTT.

This chain connects TRBV7-9 to TRBJ2-1; 8 nucleotides agree with TRBD2. Trimming took 3 bases from V and 5 from J; bases not matched to a gene: 6. The CDR3 spans 15 residues. Germline CDR1 SEHNR, CDR2 FQNEAQ (reference sequence). The DNA of the CDR3 is TGTGCCAGCAGCTTGAATGCGGGAGGCAACAATGAGCAGTTCTTC. It encodes CASSLNAGGNNEQFF.

The chain links TRBV6-1 to TRBJ1-3, with 10 nucleotides matching TRBD1. CDR1 is MNHNS, CDR2 SASEGT, per germline. V lost 4 bases, J lost 4 bases, and 7 bases stayed unmatched. The CDR3 totals 16 residues. CDR3 in amino acids: CASSGLGTGVGNTIYF. The CDR3 nucleotides are TGTGCCAGCAGTGGCCTCGGGACAGGGGTCGGAAACACCATATATTTT.

The chain uses TRBV27 and TRBJ2-1; D may be TRBD2 (5 bases). The germline V gene has CDR1 MNHEY and CDR2 SMNVEV (reference sequence). Trimming shortened V by 4 bases and J by 4 bases, and 20 bases separated the two germline ends. This CDR3 has 17 amino acids. The CDR3 protein is CASSSRSGSTRYNEQFF. In nucleotides, the CDR3 is TGTGCCAGCAGTTCGAGAAGCGGTTCCACGCGATACAATGAGCAGTTCTTC.

This clone has just a few counts. V is TRBV7-9 and J is TRBJ2-5, with D possibly matching TRBD2 (5 bases). The CDR3 length is 14 residues. Trimming cost V 3 bases and J 1 base, with 9 bases left between them. The germline gives CDR1 SEHNR, CDR2 FQNEAQ (reference sequence). For the CDR3, the DNA is TGTGCCAGCAGCTTCTCCGGGATCCAAGAGACCCAGTACTTC. Amino acid sequence: CASSFSGIQETQYF.

A few counts support this clone. This chain uses TRBV7-2 with TRBJ2-3; 10 nucleotides line up with TRBD2. The germline V gene encodes CDR1 SGHTA and CDR2 FQGNSA. The CDR3 runs 16 residues. The J segment lost 10 bases and the V segment lost 2 bases, leaving 12 bases of the junction unmatched. In nucleotides, the CDR3 is TGTGCCAGCAGCTTACAGTTAGCGGGAGGCAGGGGGGCGCAGTATTTT. It translates to CASSLQLAGGRGAQYF.

The rearrangement joins TRBV19 to TRBJ1-5; 7 nucleotides align to TRBD1. This CDR3 comprises 14 residues. V trimming: 6 bases; J trimming: 4 bases; junction bases outside the gene matches: 6. Per the germline V gene, CDR1 is LNHDA and CDR2 is SQIVND (reference sequence). This CDR3 is CASSEGTDNQPQHF. Here the CDR3 DNA reads TGTGCCAGTAGCGAAGGGACAGATAATCAGCCCCAGCATTTT.

In this sample, this clone turned up a few times. This sequence joins TRBV13 and TRBJ2-1; a weak D match, TRBD2 (5 bases). This CDR3 has 14 residues. Germline CDR1 and CDR2: PRHDT and FYEKMQ (reference sequence). V shed 3 bases and J shed 1 base, with 7 bases lying between them. The CDR3 nucleotides read TGTGCCAGCAGCTTTGCGGGTTCCTACAATGAGCAGTTCTTC. It codes for CASSFAGSYNEQFF.

This chain's CDR3 is CASSIAGVGGTEAFF. The CDR3 region has the DNA TGTGCCAGTAGTATTGCAGGGGTAGGCGGCACTGAAGCTTTCTTT. V is TRBV19 and J is TRBJ1-1; D might be TRBD1 (6 bases). The V gene's germline CDR1 is LNHDA and CDR2 SQIVND (reference sequence). Trimming pared 3 bases from V and 4 bases from J, leaving 15 bases between. CDR3 length: 15 amino acids.

This chain joins TRBV19 and TRBJ2-7; 7 positions match TRBD2. The CDR3 covers 16 residues. With V trimmed by 11 bases and J by 5 bases, 21 bases remained unmatched. Germline CDR1 is LNHDA and CDR2 is SQIVND (reference sequence). The CDR3 protein is CAASPASGLKADEQYF. For the CDR3, the DNA is TGTGCCGCCTCCCCGGCTAGCGGCCTTAAGGCCGACGAGCAGTACTTC.

This chain joins TRBV7-9 and TRBJ2-3; no definite D call. This CDR3 spans 12 amino acids. Trimming left V 4 bases short and J 0 bases short, with 2 bases between. CDR1 is SEHNR and CDR2 is FQNEAQ in the germline V gene (reference sequence). The CDR3 coding sequence is TGTGCCAGCAGCTCTAGCACAGATACGCAGTATTTT. Encoded protein: CASSSSTDTQYF.

This chain uses TRBV5-1 with TRBJ2-7, with a tentative D call TRBD1 (6 bases). V lost 0 bases, J lost 2 bases, and 9 bases lay in between. Germline CDR1 is SGHRS and CDR2 is YFSETQ. This CDR3 contains 14 residues. CDR3 in amino acids: CASSLAGEAYEQYF. The CDR3 bases are TGCGCCAGCAGCTTGGCAGGGGAAGCCTACGAGCAGTACTTC.

This clone has only a few counts. J is TRBJ2-7 and V is TRBV5-4, with 8 bases aligning to TRBD1. The V gene end was trimmed by 1 base and the J gene end by 6 bases; junction bases not matched to a gene: 6. Germline CDR1 and CDR2: SGHNT and YYREEE (reference sequence). CDR3 size: 14 residues. The DNA for the CDR3 is TGTGCCAGCAGCTTGAGACAGGGGTCCGTCGAGCAGTACTTC. As protein: CASSLRQGSVEQYF.

The chain has TRBV4-1 and TRBJ1-5, with D maybe TRBD1 (5 bases). Trimming took off 1 base at V and 11 bases at J, with 12 bases between the two ends. The germline gives CDR1 MGHRA, CDR2 YSYEKL. This CDR3 comprises 13 residues. The CDR3 protein is CASSQVGGGAQHF. Here the CDR3 DNA reads TGCGCCAGCAGCCAAGTGGGGGGTGGGGCCCAGCATTTT.

The chain joins TRBV19 to TRBJ2-1, with D tentatively TRBD2 (5 bases). Per the germline V gene, CDR1 is LNHDA and CDR2 is SQIVND (reference sequence). The CDR3 extends over 13 amino acids. Trimming shortened V by 6 bases and J by 4 bases, and 10 bases separated the two germline ends. The CDR3 DNA reads as TGTGCCAGTAGCGGAGGATTTTACAATGAGCAGTTCTTC. The encoded protein is CASSGGFYNEQFF. Full variable domain (outside the CDR3, taken from reference TRBV19 and TRBJ2-1): DGGITQSPKYLFRKEGQNVTLSCEQNLNHDAMYWYRQDPGQGLRLIYYSQIVNDFQKGDIAEGYSVSREKKESFPLTVTSAQKNPTAFYLCASSGGFYNEQFFGPGTRLTVL.

This clone was found once. This rearrangement joins TRBV28 to TRBJ1-2; D might be TRBD1 (6 bases). V dropped 2 bases and J dropped 2 bases, with 15 bases sitting between them. This CDR3 spans 16 amino acids. Germline CDR1 reads MDHEN; CDR2 reads SYDVKM. CDR3 DNA sequence: TGTGCCAGCAGTTTAGGGGGCCTGGGTAGCAACTATGGCTACACCTTC. Its translation is CASSLGGLGSNYGYTF.

This chain connects TRBV28 to TRBJ1-2; TRBD1 matches 7 bases. CDR1 is MDHEN and CDR2 is SYDVKM in the germline V gene. The CDR3 contains 13 residues. V shed 5 bases, J shed 4 bases, and the junction held 4 bases outside the gene matches. CDR3: CASSTGQSYGYTF. CDR3 sequence (DNA): TGTGCCAGCAGTACGGGACAGAGCTATGGCTACACCTTC.

This clone came up once. The rearrangement links TRBV5-1 to TRBJ1-2; D not certain. Trimming took 2 bases from V and 6 from J, leaving 11 bases between them. The CDR3 spans 13 residues. Germline assignment: CDR1 SGHRS and CDR2 YFSETQ. The CDR3 is CASSLAPGNGYTF. The CDR3 bases are TGCGCCAGCAGCTTAGCCCCCGGGAATGGCTACACCTTC.

The V gene is TRBV6-5, the J gene TRBJ2-7, with TRBD1 matching 8 bases. The V gene's germline CDR1 is MNHEY and CDR2 SVGAGI. The V gene end was trimmed by 4 bases and the J gene end by 2 bases; junction bases not matched to a gene: 10. The CDR3 extends over 16 amino acids. The CDR3: CASSFRAGTGTYEQYF. Written as DNA, the CDR3 is TGTGCCAGCAGTTTCCGTGCCGGGACAGGAACCTACGAGCAGTACTTC.

This sequence joins TRBV9 and TRBJ2-1, with 9 bases fitting TRBD2. Per germline, CDR1 SGDLS and CDR2 YYNGEE. This CDR3 has 17 amino acids. J was trimmed by 3 bases and V by 1 base; bases with no gene match: 8. The CDR3 loop is CASSVMAGGGSYNEQFF. For the CDR3, the DNA is TGTGCCAGCAGCGTAATGGCGGGAGGGGGTAGCTACAATGAGCAGTTCTTC.